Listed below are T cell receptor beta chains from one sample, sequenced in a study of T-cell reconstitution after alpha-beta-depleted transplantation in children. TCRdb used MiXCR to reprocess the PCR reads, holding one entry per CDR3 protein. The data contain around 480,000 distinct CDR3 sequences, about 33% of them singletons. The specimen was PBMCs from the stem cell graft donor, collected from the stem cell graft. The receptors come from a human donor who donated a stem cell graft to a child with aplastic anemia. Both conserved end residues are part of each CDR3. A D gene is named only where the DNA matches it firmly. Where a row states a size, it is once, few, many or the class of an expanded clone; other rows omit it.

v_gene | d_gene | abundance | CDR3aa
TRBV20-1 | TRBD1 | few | CSAVRGQVTGELFF
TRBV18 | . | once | CASSPEALAEDTQYF
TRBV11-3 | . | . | CASSSQTEYNEQFF
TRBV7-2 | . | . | CASSPSLGEQFF
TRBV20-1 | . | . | CSAKGGPGDEQFF
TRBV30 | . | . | CASPRVGGELFF
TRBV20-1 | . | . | CSARGRGGAGEAFF
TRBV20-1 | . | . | CSARTQGALNQPQHF
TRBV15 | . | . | CATSSVGTADNEQFF
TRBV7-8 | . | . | CASSLEGRGYEQYF
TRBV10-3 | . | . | CAISETGADEAFF
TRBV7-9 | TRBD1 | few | CASSLWEQGAGYGYTF
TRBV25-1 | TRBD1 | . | CASSELRQGRTYEQYF
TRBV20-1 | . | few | CSARERARQETQYF
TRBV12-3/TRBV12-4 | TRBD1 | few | CASSLGQGAKGTEAFF
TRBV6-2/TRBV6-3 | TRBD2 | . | CASSYWFGRGKYEQYF
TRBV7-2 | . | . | CASRLDKGSYNEQFF
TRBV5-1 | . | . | CASRHGGLAEAFF
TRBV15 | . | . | CATLGHINTGELFF
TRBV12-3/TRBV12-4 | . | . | CASSLGYSNEKLFF
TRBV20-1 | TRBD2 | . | CSARGSGRIYEQYF
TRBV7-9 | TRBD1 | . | CASSPRLETGKETQYF
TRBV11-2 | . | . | CASSLAQGPLFSDTQYF
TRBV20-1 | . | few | CSAARGPESEQFF
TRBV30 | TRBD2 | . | CAWRSGRVTGELFF
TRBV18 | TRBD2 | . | CASSGLAGDRIIQYF
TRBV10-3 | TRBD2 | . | CAISETSGNYNEQFF
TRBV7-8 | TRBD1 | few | CASSLAWTGENTEAFF
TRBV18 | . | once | CASSPPPTNRMWGYTF
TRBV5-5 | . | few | CASSSLTNLITDTQYF
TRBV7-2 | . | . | CASSLEWSSYNEQFF
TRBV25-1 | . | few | CASSELGRDTGELFF
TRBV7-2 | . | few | CASSPREAGANVLTF
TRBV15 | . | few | CATSIQKYSGNTIYF
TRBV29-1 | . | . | CSVEVGGLRGETQYF
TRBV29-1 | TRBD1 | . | CSVSDRGSGTEAFF
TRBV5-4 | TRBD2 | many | CASSFSGSSTDTQYF
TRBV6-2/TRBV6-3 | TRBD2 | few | CASIGTSGKQFF
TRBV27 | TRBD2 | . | CASAAGVEVGELFF
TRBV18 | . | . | CASSPRLGSTEAFF
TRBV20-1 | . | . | CSARDQSSYNSPLHF
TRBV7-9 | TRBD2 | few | CASSRIAGVRDTGELFF
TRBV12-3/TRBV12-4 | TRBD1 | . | CASSHPGQGGGNYGYTF
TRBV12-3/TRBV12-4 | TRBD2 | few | CASSPRAGGTRFF
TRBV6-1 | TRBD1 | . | CASSVMTGGSHEQYF
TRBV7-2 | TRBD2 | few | CASSSSREGHDTQYF
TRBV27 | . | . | CASSLLYGTEAFF
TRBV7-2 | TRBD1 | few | CASSWLGQGNTEAFF
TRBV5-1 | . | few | CASSLVPQGNTEAFF
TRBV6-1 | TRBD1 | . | CATWDRGADTQYF
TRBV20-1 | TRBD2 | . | CSAPTSGLGKNIQYF
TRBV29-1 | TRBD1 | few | CSVEPTGGSYEQYF
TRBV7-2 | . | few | CASSRGDRHQETQYF
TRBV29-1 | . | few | CSVEYPPEDTIYF
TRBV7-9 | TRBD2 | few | CASSRDGGDYNEQFF
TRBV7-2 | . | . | CASSSARLMTYNEQFF
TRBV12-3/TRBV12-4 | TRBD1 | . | CASRLPGQGHTEAFF
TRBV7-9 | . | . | CASSLEDGGTEAFF
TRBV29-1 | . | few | CSVGRARAFF
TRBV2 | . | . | CASSPQGLHTEAFF